A single sample gave rise to the 11 T cell receptor beta chains below, sequenced in a study of cytomegalovirus exposure and HLA in healthy donors. Vbeta (60) and Jbeta (13) primers were used in the PCR. Profiled with immunoSEQ multiplex PCR; TCRdb holds only in-frame clones, not every one. The sample yields roughly 170,000 clones, 75% to 85% seen once. The sample consisted of PBMCs. These receptors were taken from a female donor in good health and CMV-seronegative.

The rearrangement joins TRBV30 to TRBJ2-7; TRBD1 agrees at 10 bases. Germline V CDR1 and CDR2: GTSNPN, SVGIG (reference sequence). Losses at the gene ends were 4 bases for V and 4 bases for J; bases not matched to a gene: 7. The CDR3 runs to 14 residues. The CDR3 DNA sequence: TGTGCCTGGAACCCGGGGACAGGGGATTACGAGCAGTACTTC. It yields the protein CAWNPGTGDYEQYF. Full variable domain (remainder filled in from reference TRBV30 and TRBJ2-7): SQTIHQWPATLVQPVGSPLSLECTVEGTSNPNLYWYRQAAGRGLQLLFYSVGIGQISSEVPQNLSASRPQDRQFILSSKKLLLSDSGFYLCAWNPGTGDYEQYFGPGTRLTVT.

The V gene is TRBV14, the J gene TRBJ1-4; no reliable D call. The germline V gene has CDR1 SGHDN and CDR2 FVKESK. The V end lost 0 bases, the J end lost 8 bases, and 13 bases lay between the germline ends. The length of the CDR3 is 15 residues. In DNA form, the CDR3 reads TGTGCCAGCAGCCAAGATATCTCCCGGCGGGAAAAACTGTTTTTT. Its protein is CASSQDISRREKLFF.

This clone was seen just once. This sequence joins TRBV19 and TRBJ1-2, with 9 bases lining up with TRBD1. From germline, CDR1 is LNHDA and CDR2 SQIVND (reference sequence). V lost 1 base to trimming and J lost 4 bases; unmatched junction nucleotides: 13. The CDR3 length is 18 residues. The CDR3: CASSIGTLRDRAIYGYTF. CDR3 bases: TGTGCCAGTAGTATAGGAACCCTCCGGGACAGGGCGATCTATGGCTACACCTTC.

The rearrangement joins TRBV4-3 to TRBJ1-2; D is undetermined. The CDR3 runs 18 residues. CDR1 is LGHNA, CDR2 YSLEER, per germline. With 2 bases removed from V and 0 bases from J, the gap between germline ends came to 19 bases. The CDR3, as DNA: TGCGCCAGCAGCCAAAGTGGAGGCAGCTTCGCCTCTAACTATGGCTACACCTTC. Protein product: CASSQSGGSFASNYGYTF.

This chain connects TRBV6-5 to TRBJ2-3, with 9 bases that match TRBD1. Trimming at V came to 5 bases and at J to 7 bases, leaving 4 bases not matched to a gene. Germline CDR1 MNHEY, CDR2 SVGAGI. This CDR3 contains 13 residues. In DNA form, the CDR3 reads TGTGCCAGCAGTGGGACAGGGTTCAATACGCAGTATTTT. Its protein product is CASSGTGFNTQYF.

In its sample, this clone was seen a few times. The genes are TRBV18 and TRBJ2-2, with TRBD2 as a possible D gene (5 bases). This CDR3 has 13 amino acids. V was pared by 5 bases and J by 8 bases, with 12 bases between. CDR1 and CDR2 from the germline V gene are KGHSH and LQKENI. CDR3 bases: TGTGCCAGCTCATACGGACTTGAGGGGGAGCTGTTTTTT. Translation gives CASSYGLEGELFF.

The J gene is TRBJ2-7, the V gene TRBV5-1; D is perhaps TRBD2 (5 bases). Trimming took off 0 bases at V and 1 base at J, with 11 bases between the two ends. Looked up from germline, CDR1 is SGHRS and CDR2 is YFSETQ. The CDR3 length is 15 residues. The CDR3 DNA follows: TGCGCCAGCAGCTTGGGGGTGGGAGTATCCTACGAGCAGTACTTC. Translation gives CASSLGVGVSYEQYF.

The chain has TRBV7-2 and TRBJ2-7; no clear D. Germline V gene lookup returns CDR1 SGHTA and CDR2 FQGNSA. V dropped 1 base and J dropped 2 bases, with 15 bases sitting between them. This CDR3 region has 16 residues. CDR3 nucleotide sequence: TGTGCCAGCAGCTTAGAGGCAGGAAGCATCACCTACGAGCAGTACTTC. Amino acid sequence: CASSLEAGSITYEQYF.

V is TRBV6-5 and J is TRBJ1-2, with D perhaps TRBD1 (5 bases). Germline CDR1 is MNHEY and CDR2 is SVGAGI. The CDR3 sequence is 13 residues long. V shed 2 bases and J shed 8 bases, with 12 bases lying between them. The CDR3: CASSYDQGNGYTF. Here the CDR3 DNA reads TGTGCCAGCAGTTACGACCAGGGCAACGGCTACACCTTC.

This chain connects TRBV5-1 to TRBJ1-2, with D maybe TRBD1 (6 bases). The V end lost 3 bases, the J end lost 7 bases, and 16 bases lay between the germline ends. CDR3 size: 14 residues. Germline CDR1 SGHRS, CDR2 YFSETQ. CDR3 in amino acids: CASSSLGGTFGYTF. CDR3 DNA: TGCGCCAGCAGCTCTCTAGGGGGAACTTTTGGCTACACCTTC.

The chain links TRBV7-3 to TRBJ2-5; 8 bases fit TRBD2. This CDR3 spans 14 amino acids. With V trimmed by 6 bases and J by 1 base, 4 bases remained unmatched. Looked up from germline, CDR1 is SGHTA and CDR2 is FQGTGA. The DNA of the CDR3 is TGTGCCAGCAGTCTTAGCGGGACCCAAGAGACCCAGTACTTC. Its protein product is CASSLSGTQETQYF. The whole variable domain, filled in from reference TRBV7-3 and TRBJ2-5, reads GAGVSQTPSNKVTEKGKYVELRCDPISGHTALYWYRQSLGQGPEFLIYFQGTGAADDSGLPNDRFFAVRPEGSVSTLKIQRTERGDSAVYLCASSLSGTQETQYFGPGTRLLVL.